The 19 T cell receptor beta chains reported below all come from one sample, sequenced in a study of CD8+ T cells in alopecia areata. cDNA reverse transcribed from extracted RNA served as the sequencing template. Clones were sequenced by immunoSEQ multiplex PCR, and TCRdb holds only the in-frame ones, with some missing. The sample includes roughly 130,000 clones, roughly three fifths of them seen just once. Sample: CD4+ T cells sorted from blood, taken at week 0. The receptor source for this set is a human donor with alopecia areata.

This clone was counted a single time. V and J are TRBV27 and TRBJ2-5; a weak D match, TRBD1 (6 bases). The CDR3 length is 13 residues. Trimming pared 6 bases from V and 2 bases from J, leaving 10 bases between. CDR1 is MNHEY, CDR2 SMNVEV, per germline (reference sequence). The CDR3 region has the DNA TGTGCCAGCAGACTGACAGGACAAGAGACCCAGTACTTC. Its translation: CASRLTGQETQYF.

The rearrangement links TRBV7-2 to TRBJ2-1; 11 bases fit TRBD2. Germline V lookup: CDR1 SGHTA, CDR2 FQGNSA. V was pared by 4 bases and J by 4 bases, with 6 bases of the junction left unmatched. The CDR3 length is 16 residues. The CDR3 DNA sequence: TGTGCCAGCAGCTCTCTTAGCGGGAGGGGGTACAATGAGCAGTTCTTC. Its protein is CASSSLSGRGYNEQFF.

The chain couples TRBV7-2 to TRBJ2-5; possible D gene TRBD1, 6 bases. V was cut by 1 base and J by 0 bases, with 15 bases left in between. Germline-derived CDR1 and CDR2 are SGHTA and FQGNSA. This CDR3 contains 17 residues. The CDR3 loop reads CASSLDGGAENQETQYF. DNA of the CDR3: TGTGCCAGCAGCTTAGATGGGGGCGCGGAAAACCAAGAGACCCAGTACTTC.

The chain links TRBV27 to TRBJ1-1; D gene ambiguous. The CDR3 spans 14 residues. Germline assignment: CDR1 MNHEY and CDR2 SMNVEV (reference sequence). V lost 5 bases, J lost 3 bases, and 13 bases lay in between. The DNA for the CDR3 is TGTGCCAGCAGTCCGAGGACGTCGCACACTGAAGCTTTCTTT. Translated, it gives CASSPRTSHTEAFF.

V is TRBV5-1 and J is TRBJ2-5; D is perhaps TRBD2 (5 bases). This CDR3 spans 14 amino acids. With 4 bases removed from V and 4 bases from J, the gap between germline ends came to 14 bases. Looked up from germline, CDR1 is SGHRS and CDR2 is YFSETQ. The CDR3 DNA reads as TGCGCCAGCAGCCCCTCCGAGGGCGGAGAGACCCAGTACTTC. Amino acid sequence: CASSPSEGGETQYF.

On this clone itself: Relative to the germline gene, one junction end is altered; a read error may explain this. The chain carries TRBV7-2 and TRBJ2-6, with D uncertain. The CDR3 runs to 16 residues. Germline assignment: CDR1 SGHTA and CDR2 FQGNSA. The CDR3 sequence: CANSQHILSGANVLTF. The CDR3 nucleotides are TGTGCCAACAGCCAACACATCCTCTCTGGGGCCAACGTCCTGACTTTC.

This clone was counted between two and nine times. V usage is TRBV6-6 and J usage is TRBJ1-5; unclear D gene. Trimming took off 5 bases at V and 7 bases at J, with 12 bases between the two ends. The CDR3 covers 13 residues. Per the germline V gene, CDR1 is MNHNY and CDR2 is SVGAGI (reference sequence). CDR3 region: CASSDYGRQPQHF. The CDR3 region has the DNA TGTGCCAGCAGTGATTATGGTCGGCAGCCCCAGCATTTT.

This clone was counted between two and nine times. The chain employs TRBV18 and TRBJ1-1; D not certain. The CDR3 sequence is 13 residues long. The V gene lost 2 bases and the J gene lost 5 bases, with 9 bases spanning the gap. The germline V gene has CDR1 KGHSH and CDR2 LQKENI. CDR3 loop: CASSPEGWTEAFF. CDR3 DNA: TGTGCCAGCTCACCAGAAGGTTGGACTGAAGCTTTCTTT.

This chain connects TRBV5-1 to TRBJ2-1; weak D call: TRBD2 (5 bases). This CDR3 is built from 15 residues. Trimming shortened V by 3 bases and J by 1 base, and 11 bases separated the two germline ends. Germline V CDR1 and CDR2: SGHRS, YFSETQ. The CDR3 reads CASSSGLKSYNEQFF. CDR3 bases: TGCGCCAGCAGCTCCGGACTGAAATCCTACAATGAGCAGTTCTTC.

The chain's CDR3 is CASSVTPLYNEQFF. CDR3 in DNA: TGTGCCAGCAGCGTAACCCCCCTATACAATGAGCAGTTCTTC. The V and J genes are TRBV9 and TRBJ2-1; D gene ambiguous. V was pared by 1 base and J by 4 bases, with 9 bases between. The CDR3 sequence is 14 residues long. Per the germline V gene, CDR1 is SGDLS and CDR2 is YYNGEE.

This clone was counted a single time. The chain recombines TRBV7-2 with TRBJ1-2; D is unclear. The V end was cut by 1 base, the J end by 6 bases, with 6 bases between. Germline V CDR1 and CDR2: SGHTA, FQGNSA. This CDR3 has 12 residues. CDR3 bases: TGTGCCAGCAGCTTAGGATGGGATGGCTACACCTTC. Translated, it gives CASSLGWDGYTF.

J is TRBJ2-3 and V is TRBV5-6; the D gene is possibly TRBD2 (5 bases). This CDR3 is built from 13 residues. V lost 4 bases, J lost 5 bases, and 11 bases lay in between. Per germline, CDR1 SGHDT and CDR2 YYEEEE. The CDR3 DNA sequence: TGTGCCAGCAGCGTCCGTCGGGGAGATACGCAGTATTTT. Encoded protein: CASSVRRGDTQYF. The entire variable domain, with the rest obtained from reference TRBV5-6 and TRBJ2-3, is as follows: DAGVTQSPTHLIKTRGQQVTLRCSPKSGHDTVSWYQQALGQGPQFIFQYYEEEERQRGNFPDRFSGHQFPNYSSELNVNALLLGDSALYLCASSVRRGDTQYFGPGTRLTVL.

This clone was found a few times. The J gene is TRBJ2-3, the V gene TRBV2; tentative D call: TRBD2 (6 bases). Per the germline V gene, CDR1 is SNHLY and CDR2 is FYNNEI. The ends were cut back, 7 bases at V and 5 bases at J, with 19 bases in the middle. The CDR3 loop spans 15 amino acids. Here the CDR3 reads CASIPGTVGIDTQYF. The CDR3 DNA follows: TGTGCCAGCATCCCCGGGACTGTTGGAATAGATACGCAGTATTTT.

This clone is a singleton in its sample. The rearrangement uses TRBV5-1 and TRBJ1-6; unclear D gene. V lost 0 bases, J lost 13 bases, and 20 bases lay in between. CDR1 and CDR2 (germline): SGHRS, YFSETQ. The CDR3 loop spans 16 amino acids. DNA of the CDR3: TGCGCCAGCAGCTTGGACGCGGGTGACGGCCTATCGCCCCTCCACTTT. This translates into CASSLDAGDGLSPLHF.

This chain connects TRBV6-5 to TRBJ1-2; D might be TRBD1 (6 bases). The V gene's germline CDR1 is MNHEY and CDR2 SVGAGI. Trimming took 2 bases from V and 8 from J, leaving 21 bases between them. CDR3 length: 16 amino acids. For the CDR3, the DNA is TGTGCCAGCAGTTACGGGACTTCGAAGGGGGTTGGCGGCTACACCTTC. It encodes CASSYGTSKGVGGYTF.

The DNA of the CDR3 is TGTGCCACCAGCAGAGATCGGGCAGAAGAGACCCAGTACTTC. This gives the protein CATSRDRAEETQYF. The chain carries TRBV15 and TRBJ2-5; the D is unclear. In germline, CDR1 is LNHNV, CDR2 YYDKDF (reference sequence). The V gene lost 0 bases and the J gene lost 3 bases, with 8 bases spanning the gap. The CDR3 runs to 14 residues. The variable domain in full, with the rest retrieved from reference TRBV15 and TRBJ2-5, is DAMVIQNPRYQVTQFGKPVTLSCSQTLNHNVMYWYQQKSSQAPKLLFHYYDKDFNNEADTPDNFQSRRPNTSFCFLDIRSPGLGDTAMYLCATSRDRAEETQYFGPGTRLLVL.

The CDR3 region has the DNA TGTGCCAGCAGTTACTCGGGACAGGTGCAGGAGCAGTTCTTC. It translates to CASSYSGQVQEQFF. The chain employs TRBV6-6 and TRBJ2-1; 8 bases map to TRBD1. Germline V CDR1 and CDR2: MNHNY, SVGAGI (reference sequence). The CDR3 length is 14 residues. With V trimmed by 0 bases and J by 10 bases, 5 bases remained unmatched.

The chain is built from TRBV9 and TRBJ2-1; D not certain. V was shortened by 0 bases and J by 5 bases, with 6 bases between the two germline ends. Germline CDR1 and CDR2: SGDLS and YYNGEE. The length of the CDR3 is 13 residues. The CDR3 loop reads CASSVARNNEQFF. CDR3 sequence (DNA): TGTGCCAGCAGCGTAGCTAGGAACAATGAGCAGTTCTTC. Drawing the rest from reference TRBV9 and TRBJ2-1, the complete variable domain is DSGVTQTPKHLITATGQRVTLRCSPRSGDLSVYWYQQSLDQGLQFLIQYYNGEERAKGNILERFSAQQFPDLHSELNLSSLELGDSALYFCASSVARNNEQFFGPGTRLTVL.

The table lists this clone with a count of one. The chain uses TRBV5-4 and TRBJ2-7; possible D gene TRBD2, 6 bases. Germline loops: CDR1 SGHNT, CDR2 YYREEE (reference sequence). The CDR3 has 15 amino acids. V was cut by 3 bases and J by 11 bases, with 24 bases left in between. CDR3 bases: TGTGCCAGCAGCTCGGGTCTGGAGGGAATGGGGGTTGAGTACTTC. As protein: CASSSGLEGMGVEYF. Filled out from reference TRBV5-4 and TRBJ2-7, the complete variable domain reads ETGVTQSPTHLIKTRGQQVTLRCSSQSGHNTVSWYQQALGQGPQFIFQYYREEENGRGNFPPRFSGLQFPNYSSELNVNALELDDSALYLCASSSGLEGMGVEYFGPGTRLTVT.